This note documents a single TCR beta chain sequence. The data belong to a study of cytomegalovirus exposure and HLA in healthy donors. About the study: The same platform used for the approximately 670 first-cohort repertoires was also used for the 95 to 150 validation repertoires, as a later analysis reported.

Trimming removed 4 bases from V and 2 bases from J; junction bases left unmatched: 1. Germline V gene data show CDR1 as SGHRS and CDR2 as YFSETQ. This CDR3 is built from 14 residues. Measured with immunoSEQ multiplex PCR; TCRdb has only the in-frame clones, and not every one. The sample shows over 120,000 clones, 85% to 90% of them seen only once. The source is a woman aged 18-29 years in good health and CMV-seropositive. J is TRBJ1-2 and V is TRBV5-1; 11 positions agree with TRBD1. Source material: PBMCs. The CDR3 sequence is CASSGQGANYGYTF. The CDR3 DNA is TGCGCCAGCAGCGGACAGGGGGCGAACTATGGCTACACCTTC.